The 9 T cell receptor beta chains in this list originate from one sample, sequenced in a study of T cells in localized non-small cell lung cancer. Using immunoSEQ multiplex PCR, the repertoire was profiled, and TCRdb retains in-frame clones only, with some absent. The sample records some 21,000 clones, roughly 90% being singletons. The sample was peripheral blood, taken before any cancer treatment. These receptors originate from a man between 40 and 70 years old with stage I lung adenocarcinoma.

The chain uses TRBV25-1 and TRBJ2-7, with 9 bases matching TRBD1. The CDR3 runs to 12 residues. V lost 6 bases, J lost 7 bases, and 4 bases stayed unmatched. Germline V gene sequence: CDR1 MGHDK, CDR2 SYGVNS. For the CDR3, the DNA is TGTGCCAGCAGACAGGGGGCGGGGGAGCAGTACTTC. It yields the protein CASRQGAGEQYF.

This clone has a single count. The rearrangement joins TRBV27 to TRBJ1-6; D remains unclear. The CDR3 has 15 amino acids. The germline gives CDR1 MNHEY, CDR2 SMNVEV (reference sequence). Trimming removed 6 bases at V and 0 bases at J, with 9 bases between. CDR3 in amino acids: CASSLKSSYNSPLHF. CDR3 DNA sequence: TGTGCCAGCAGCCTCAAGAGCTCCTATAATTCACCCCTCCACTTT.

The V call is TRBV5-1, the J call TRBJ2-6; 8 positions match TRBD1. V lost 4 bases and J lost 2; bases outside the gene matches: 11. Germline CDR1 is SGHRS and CDR2 is YFSETQ. The CDR3 sequence is 18 residues long. CDR3 sequence (DNA): TGCGCCAGCAGCAGAAGACAGGGGATTCGAGCTGGGGCCAACGTCCTGACTTTC. Residues: CASSRRQGIRAGANVLTF.

This sequence joins TRBV29-1 and TRBJ2-1, with a possible D match to TRBD1 (6 bases). Trimming stripped 4 bases from V and 9 bases from J, with 16 bases between. The CDR3 loop spans 13 amino acids. In germline, CDR1 is SQVTM, CDR2 ANQGSEA. This CDR3 is CSVVWVLGGEQFF. In nucleotides, the CDR3 is TGCAGCGTTGTTTGGGTTTTAGGGGGTGAGCAGTTCTTC.

The gene calls are TRBV27 and TRBJ2-7; 8 bases agree with TRBD1. V dropped 0 bases and J dropped 4; count of bases not matched to a gene: 8. Germline CDR1 is MNHEY and CDR2 is SMNVEV (reference sequence). The CDR3 is made up of 16 amino acids. The CDR3 region is CASSLSPTGDKYEQYF. The CDR3 DNA reads TGTGCCAGCAGTTTATCTCCGACAGGGGACAAATACGAGCAGTACTTC.

The sample holds a few counts of this clone. The genes are TRBV5-4 and TRBJ2-3; maybe TRBD2 (6 bases). The CDR3 spans 11 residues. Between the trimmed V and J ends, which lost 4 bases and 6 bases, there was a span of 6 bases. The V gene's germline CDR1 is SGHNT and CDR2 YYREEE (reference sequence). The DNA for the CDR3 is TGTGCCAGCAGCGGGGGGGATACGCAGTATTTT. It specifies CASSGGDTQYF. Drawing the rest from reference TRBV5-4 and TRBJ2-3, the complete variable domain is ETGVTQSPTHLIKTRGQQVTLRCSSQSGHNTVSWYQQALGQGPQFIFQYYREEENGRGNFPPRFSGLQFPNYSSELNVNALELDDSALYLCASSGGDTQYFGPGTRLTVL.

The count of this clone is one. The V and J genes are TRBV6-5 and TRBJ2-7; TRBD1 matches 9 bases. Germline CDR1 and CDR2: MNHEY and SVGAGI. The CDR3 is 15 amino acids. The V gene end was trimmed by 6 bases and the J gene end by 6 bases; junction bases not matched to a gene: 12. CDR3 region: CASRKPGQGVPEQYF. CDR3 bases: TGTGCCAGCAGAAAACCGGGACAGGGAGTACCCGAGCAGTACTTC.

V and J are TRBV9 and TRBJ2-3; no clear D gene. V lost 3 bases, J lost 1 base, and 3 bases lay in between. CDR1 SGDLS and CDR2 YYNGEE come from the germline V gene. The CDR3 is 12 amino acids. The CDR3 region has the DNA TGTGCCAGCAGCGAGGGCACAGATACGCAGTATTTT. Protein product: CASSEGTDTQYF.

The chain is built from TRBV5-8 and TRBJ1-5; 9 bases are a match to TRBD1. J lost 5 bases, V lost 0 bases, and 6 bases had no gene match. The V gene's germline CDR1 is SGHTS and CDR2 YDEGEE. The CDR3 is 16 residues long. In DNA form, the CDR3 reads TGTGCCAGCAGCTTGGGGGACAGGGACTCTTATCAGCCCCAGCATTTT. It yields the protein CASSLGDRDSYQPQHF.